The 24 T cell receptor beta chains below come from one sample, sequenced in a study of blood T cell repertoires in COVID-19. Repertoires were generated with immunoSEQ multiplex PCR, while TCRdb's copy carries only in-frame clones and drops some. The sample consists of roughly 230,000 clones, 65% to 85% of them appearing once. Sample: peripheral blood. These receptors were obtained from a woman aged 80 or over with acute or convalescent COVID-19.

There are a few counts of this clone. This chain uses TRBV6-1 with TRBJ1-2, with D possibly TRBD1 on 5 matching bases. Germline V gene lookup returns CDR1 MNHNS and CDR2 SASEGT. This CDR3 has 13 residues. The V gene lost 2 bases and the J gene lost 8 bases, with 12 bases spanning the gap. The CDR3 sequence is CASSELEEGGYTF. The CDR3, as DNA: TGTGCCAGCAGTGAATTGGAGGAGGGGGGCTACACCTTC.

V is TRBV18 and J is TRBJ2-1, with D perhaps TRBD2 (5 bases). Germline V lookup: CDR1 KGHSH, CDR2 LQKENI. The CDR3 length is 14 residues. Trimming shortened V by 2 bases and J by 6 bases, and 11 bases separated the two germline ends. CDR3 sequence (DNA): TGTGCCAGCTCACCAAAAGTTCGGGGCAATGAGCAGTTCTTC. This translates into CASSPKVRGNEQFF. Full variable domain (outside the CDR3, taken from reference TRBV18 and TRBJ2-1): NAGVMQNPRHLVRRRGQEARLRCSPMKGHSHVYWYRQLPEEGLKFMVYLQKENIIDESGMPKERFSAEFPKEGPSILRIQQVVRGDSAAYFCASSPKVRGNEQFFGPGTRLTVL.

V is TRBV5-4 and J is TRBJ2-2, with D maybe TRBD2 (6 bases). Between the trimmed V and J ends, which lost 2 bases and 11 bases, there was a span of 13 bases. This CDR3 contains 13 residues. The germline V gene has CDR1 SGHNT and CDR2 YYREEE (reference sequence). The CDR3 spells CASSLSGRTELFF. The CDR3 bases are TGTGCCAGCAGCTTATCAGGGAGGACCGAGCTGTTTTTT.

This clone appeared once. Other DNA sequences in the sample encode the same CDR3. The V gene is TRBV18, the J gene TRBJ1-1, with 8 nucleotides matching TRBD1. This CDR3 has 13 amino acids. Trimming removed 3 bases from V and 5 bases from J; junction bases left unmatched: 2. Germline-derived CDR1 and CDR2 are KGHSH and LQKENI. For the CDR3, the DNA is TGTGCCAGCTCACCTGACAGGGGTACTGAAGCTTTCTTT. It translates to CASSPDRGTEAFF.

The chain couples TRBV7-9 to TRBJ2-1, with a tentative D call TRBD2 (6 bases). V lost 5 bases and J 2 bases, leaving 7 bases between the germline ends. Germline-derived CDR1 and CDR2 are SEHNR and FQNEAQ (reference sequence). The CDR3 totals 13 residues. DNA for the CDR3: TGTGCCAGCAGCACGGGGGCCTACAATGAGCAGTTCTTC. Residues: CASSTGAYNEQFF.

The CDR3 nucleotides read TGTGCCAGCAGTTACCGATTTCCCGGGGAGGGCCTTGAGCAGTTCTTC. Translating gives CASSYRFPGEGLEQFF. V gene TRBV6-2 or TRBV6-3 combines with J gene TRBJ2-1; 7 bases match TRBD2. The CDR3 is 16 residues long. Germline V gene sequence: CDR1 MNHEY, CDR2 SVGEGT. Trimming cost V 2 bases and J 9 bases; bases outside gene matches: 13.

The chain couples TRBV2 to TRBJ1-1; D call uncertain. V dropped 8 bases and J dropped 1 base, with 11 bases sitting between them. The CDR3 length is 13 residues. CDR1 SNHLY and CDR2 FYNNEI come from the germline V gene. CDR3 amino acids: CASGDPGNTEAFF. For the CDR3, the DNA is TGTGCCAGCGGAGACCCCGGGAACACTGAAGCTTTCTTT.

Details on this clone: The junction and the germline gene differ at one end; a read error may be behind it. The chain carries TRBV6-6 and TRBJ1-2; weak D call: TRBD1 (5 bases). Germline values: CDR1 MNHNY, CDR2 SVGAGI (reference sequence). The CDR3 runs to 10 residues. CDR3 loop: CASSYSGLYF. DNA of the CDR3: TGTGCCAGCAGTTACTCGGGACTCTACTTC.

The chain has TRBV2 and TRBJ2-7, with a possible D match to TRBD1 (6 bases). The germline V gene has CDR1 SNHLY and CDR2 FYNNEI. This CDR3 contains 14 residues. V was trimmed by 6 bases and J by 2 bases, leaving 14 bases between them. The CDR3 protein is CASRQGAAPYEQYF. The CDR3 DNA follows: TGTGCCAGCAGACAGGGCGCCGCACCCTACGAGCAGTACTTC.

This clone was seen only once. The rearrangement links TRBV5-5 to TRBJ1-3, with D uncertain. Germline V gene lookup returns CDR1 SGHKS and CDR2 YYEKEE (reference sequence). The CDR3 totals 15 residues. With 0 bases removed from V and 0 bases from J, the gap between germline ends came to 7 bases. This CDR3 reads CASSLVQYSGNTIYF. The DNA of the CDR3 is TGTGCCAGCAGCTTGGTTCAGTACTCTGGAAACACCATATATTTT.

The V gene is TRBV7-8, the J gene TRBJ2-5, with TRBD2 matching over 8 bases. V shed 3 bases, J shed 3 bases, and the junction held 15 bases outside the gene matches. The CDR3 is made up of 18 amino acids. The germline CDR1 and CDR2 sequences are SGHVS and FQNEAQ. The CDR3 region has the DNA TGTGCCAGCAGCTTGCGGTTCACGCGGGGGGCCTCAAAAGAGACCCAGTACTTC. It yields the protein CASSLRFTRGASKETQYF.

The chain has TRBV29-1 and TRBJ2-1; possible D gene TRBD1, 8 bases. Trimming took off 3 bases at V and 3 bases at J, with 15 bases between the two ends. The CDR3 has 15 amino acids. Germline values: CDR1 SQVTM, CDR2 ANQGSEA. This CDR3 reads CSVERGTGIYNEQFF. CDR3 in DNA: TGCAGCGTTGAGCGGGGGACAGGAATCTACAATGAGCAGTTCTTC.

This chain connects TRBV19 to TRBJ1-2; 8 nucleotides agree with TRBD1. Looked up from germline, CDR1 is LNHDA and CDR2 is SQIVND (reference sequence). CDR3 length: 17 amino acids. The J segment lost 4 bases and the V segment lost 5 bases, leaving 15 bases of the junction unmatched. CDR3 residues: CASSPTGAARGLYGYTF. The CDR3 coding sequence is TGTGCCAGTAGTCCGACAGGGGCTGCCCGGGGGCTCTATGGCTACACCTTC.

This sequence joins TRBV9 and TRBJ2-2, with 10 bases lining up with TRBD2. CDR3 length: 16 residues. Trimming cost V 2 bases and J 5 bases; bases outside gene matches: 6. CDR1 and CDR2 from the germline V gene are SGDLS and YYNGEE. The CDR3 sequence is CASSVLAGASTGELFF. The DNA of the CDR3 is TGTGCCAGCAGCGTTCTAGCGGGAGCTAGTACCGGGGAGCTGTTTTTT. Filled out from reference TRBV9 and TRBJ2-2, the complete variable domain reads DSGVTQTPKHLITATGQRVTLRCSPRSGDLSVYWYQQSLDQGLQFLIQYYNGEERAKGNILERFSAQQFPDLHSELNLSSLELGDSALYFCASSVLAGASTGELFFGEGSRLTVL.

The CDR3 DNA is TGCGCCAGCAGCCAAGCTAGGACTAGCGGGACCGAGCAGTACTTC. This codes for CASSQARTSGTEQYF. This sequence joins TRBV4-1 and TRBJ2-7, with 12 bases aligning to TRBD2. This CDR3 has 15 residues. Germline CDR1 and CDR2: MGHRA and YSYEKL. Germline trimming cut 1 base from V and 6 bases from J; bases unmatched to any gene: 4.

This chain joins TRBV7-2 and TRBJ2-7; 7 bases are a match to TRBD1. The germline gives CDR1 SGHTA, CDR2 FQGNSA. Trimming at V came to 5 bases and at J to 3 bases, leaving 7 bases not matched to a gene. The CDR3 totals 14 residues. CDR3 coding DNA: TGTGCCAGCAGCGTCAACAGGGGAGACTACGAGCAGTACTTC. Translating gives CASSVNRGDYEQYF.

This rearrangement joins TRBV25-1 to TRBJ1-2; perhaps TRBD1 as D (6 bases). The CDR3 is made up of 15 amino acids. Looked up from germline, CDR1 is MGHDK and CDR2 is SYGVNS. Trimming shortened V by 0 bases and J by 4 bases, and 12 bases separated the two germline ends. CDR3 sequence (DNA): TGTGCCAGCAGTGAATATGGGGGCCCTACCTATGGCTACACCTTC. Translation: CASSEYGGPTYGYTF.

The chain joins TRBV6-2 or TRBV6-3 to TRBJ1-6; TRBD1 matches at 10 bases. The CDR3 is 14 amino acids. The trim removed 6 bases at V and 10 bases at J, leaving 6 bases unmatched. The germline CDR1 and CDR2 sequences are MNHEY and SVGEGT. Written as DNA, the CDR3 is TGTGCCAGCAGCCCGGGACAGGGGTACTCACCCCTCCACTTT. This sequence encodes CASSPGQGYSPLHF.

The chain joins TRBV2 to TRBJ2-3, with 15 bases fitting TRBD2. The CDR3 is 17 amino acids. Trimming removed 5 bases from V and 2 bases from J; junction bases left unmatched: 5. The germline CDR1 and CDR2 sequences are SNHLY and FYNNEI. DNA for the CDR3: TGTGCCAGCAGTCCAGGACTAGCGGGAGGGCCCACAGATACGCAGTATTTT. Residues: CASSPGLAGGPTDTQYF.

In this sample, this clone turned up once. V is TRBV7-3 and J is TRBJ1-1, with D hard to call. Trimming took off 1 base at V and 6 bases at J, with 12 bases between the two ends. The CDR3 runs 14 residues. The V gene's germline CDR1 is SGHTA and CDR2 FQGTGA. Here the CDR3 reads CASSLMAANSEAFF. The CDR3 DNA sequence: TGTGCCAGCAGCTTAATGGCAGCGAATTCTGAAGCTTTCTTT.

This clone was picked up a small number of times. This chain links TRBV11-2 with TRBJ2-1, with 9 positions matching TRBD1. V lost 1 base to trimming and J lost 6 bases; unmatched junction nucleotides: 10. Germline values: CDR1 SGHAT, CDR2 FQNNGV. There are 17 residues in the CDR3. The CDR3 loop is CASSLAATGGFINEQFF. CDR3 DNA sequence: TGTGCCAGCAGCTTAGCTGCGACAGGGGGTTTTATCAATGAGCAGTTCTTC.

The chain has TRBV27 and TRBJ1-4; D is unresolved. There are 14 residues in the CDR3. Germline values: CDR1 MNHEY, CDR2 SMNVEV (reference sequence). V was pared by 1 base and J by 5 bases, with 8 bases between. The CDR3 region has the DNA TGTGCCAGCAGTTTATGGGCGGGAAATGAAAAACTGTTTTTT. Protein sequence: CASSLWAGNEKLFF.

V gene TRBV5-5 combines with J gene TRBJ2-5; 10 positions match TRBD1. V was clipped by 0 bases and J by 4 bases; unmatched bases: 9. Germline values: CDR1 SGHKS, CDR2 YYEKEE (reference sequence). CDR3 length equals 17 residues. CDR3 nucleotide sequence: TGTGCCAGCAGCTTGGGGTCAGGGACAGGGGAGGGAGAGACCCAGTACTTC. It translates to CASSLGSGTGEGETQYF.

This clone was recorded only once. The V gene is TRBV27, the J gene TRBJ2-1; 13 bases align to TRBD2. J was trimmed by 7 bases and V by 2 bases; bases with no gene match: 5. The CDR3 totals 16 residues. The germline gives CDR1 MNHEY, CDR2 SMNVEV (reference sequence). The CDR3 is CASSLPGLAGKNEQFF. DNA for the CDR3: TGTGCCAGCAGTTTACCGGGACTAGCGGGAAAGAATGAGCAGTTCTTC.